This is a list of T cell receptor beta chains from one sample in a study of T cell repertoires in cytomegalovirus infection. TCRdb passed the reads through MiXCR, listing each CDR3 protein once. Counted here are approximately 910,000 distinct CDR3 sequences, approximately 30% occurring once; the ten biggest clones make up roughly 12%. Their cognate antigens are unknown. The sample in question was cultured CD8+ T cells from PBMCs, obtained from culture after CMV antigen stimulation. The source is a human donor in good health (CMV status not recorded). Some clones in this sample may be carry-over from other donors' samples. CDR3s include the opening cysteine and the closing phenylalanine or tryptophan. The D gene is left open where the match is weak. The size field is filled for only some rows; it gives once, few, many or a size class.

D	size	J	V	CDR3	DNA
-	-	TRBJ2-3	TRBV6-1	CASSEGGGARDTQYF	TGTGCCAGCAGTGAAGGTGGGGGAGCCCGGGATACGCAGTATTTT
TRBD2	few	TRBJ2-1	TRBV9	CASSVGSAGVLYNEQFF	TGTGCCAGCAGCGTAGGGTCAGCGGGGGTGCTCTACAATGAGCAGTTCTTC
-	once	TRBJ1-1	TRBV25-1	CASRSPGLLEAFF	TGTGCCAGCAGGAGCCCGGGACTCCTCGAAGCTTTCTTT
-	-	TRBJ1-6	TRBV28	CASSISYSSYNSPLHF	TGTGCCAGCAGTATTTCGTATAGCTCCTATAATTCACCCCTCCACTTT
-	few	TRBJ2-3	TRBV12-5	CASGFVSDTQYF	TGTGCTAGTGGTTTCGTGTCAGATACGCAGTATTTT
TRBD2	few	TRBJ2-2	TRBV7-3	CASSLTLRGGRYTGELFF	TGTGCCAGCAGCTTAACGTTGCGGGGGGGCCGTTACACCGGGGAGCTGTTTTTT
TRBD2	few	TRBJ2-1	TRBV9	CASSSPGGAGGEQFF	TGTGCCAGCAGCTCCCCGGGGGGGGCCGGGGGTGAGCAGTTCTTC
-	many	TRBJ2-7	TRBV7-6	CASSPTRGESDEQYF	TGTGCCAGCAGCCCAACGCGGGGAGAATCCGACGAGCAGTACTTC
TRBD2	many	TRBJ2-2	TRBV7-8	CASSFYPSGENTGELFF	TGTGCCAGCAGCTTCTACCCTAGCGGGGAAAACACCGGGGAGCTGTTTTTT
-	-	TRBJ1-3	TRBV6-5	CASSYLTPGMANTIYF	TGTGCCAGCAGTTACCTAACCCCAGGGATGGCAAACACCATATATTTT
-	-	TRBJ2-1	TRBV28	CASNNDGTYNEQFF	TGTGCCAGCAATAATGACGGAACCTACAATGAGCAGTTCTTC
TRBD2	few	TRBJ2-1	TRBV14	CASSQEGIGGGPLNEQFF	TGTGCCAGCAGCCAAGAGGGGATCGGCGGGGGGCCGCTCAATGAGCAGTTCTTC
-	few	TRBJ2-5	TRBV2	CASSEPSAQYF	TGTGCCAGCAGTGAACCCTCGGCCCAGTACTTC
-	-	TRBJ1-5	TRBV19	CASSTPGGLKGILTQHF	TGTGCCAGTAGTACTCCCGGGGGGTTAAAGGGTATTTTGACCCAGCATTTT
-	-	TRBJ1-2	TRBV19	CASMTTENYGYTF	TGTGCCAGTATGACGACAGAGAACTATGGCTACACCTTC
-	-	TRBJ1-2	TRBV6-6	CASSYSTGGNYGYTF	TGTGCCAGCAGTTACTCGACCGGGGGCAACTATGGCTACACCTTC
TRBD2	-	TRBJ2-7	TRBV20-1	CSARDWTGTSTYEQYF	TGCAGTGCTAGAGATTGGACCGGGACTAGCACCTACGAGCAGTACTTC
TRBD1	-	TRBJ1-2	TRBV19	CASGDRGLYGYTF	TGTGCCAGTGGGGACAGGGGGCTCTATGGCTACACCTTC
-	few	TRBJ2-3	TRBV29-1	CSVRAPNTGDTQYF	TGCAGCGTTAGAGCGCCCAATACCGGAGATACGCAGTATTTT
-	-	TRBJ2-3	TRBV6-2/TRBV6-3	CASDPGGDTDTQYF	TGTGCCAGCGACCCCGGCGGAGACACAGATACGCAGTATTTT
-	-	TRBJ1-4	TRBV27	CASSLFNGEDEKLFF	TGTGCCAGCAGTTTATTTAATGGGGAAGATGAAAAACTGTTTTTT
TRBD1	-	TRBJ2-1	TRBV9	CASSVEGTAIIARLNEQFF	TGTGCCAGCAGCGTAGAGGGGACAGCGATTATCGCGCGCCTCAATGAGCAGTTCTTC
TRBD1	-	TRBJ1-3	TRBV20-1	CSARRTGFGNTIYF	TGCAGTGCTAGACGGACAGGGTTTGGAAACACCATATATTTT
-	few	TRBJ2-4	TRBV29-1	CSVEVIDSRRIQYF	TGCAGCGTTGAAGTTATCGACAGTAGAAGGATTCAGTACTTC
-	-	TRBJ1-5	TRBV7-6	CASIGEVSNQPQHF	TGTGCCAGCATCGGTGAGGTTAGCAATCAGCCCCAGCATTTT
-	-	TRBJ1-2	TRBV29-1	CSVPTLYRPNYGYTF	TGCAGCGTCCCGACCCTCTACAGGCCCAACTATGGCTACACCTTC
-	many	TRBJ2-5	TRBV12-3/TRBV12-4	CASGVAGSQETQYF	TGTGCCAGCGGGGTGGCGGGATCTCAAGAGACCCAGTACTTC
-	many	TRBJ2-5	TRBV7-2	CASSLGETSHETQYF	TGTGCCAGCAGCTTAGGAGAAACTAGTCACGAGACCCAGTACTTC
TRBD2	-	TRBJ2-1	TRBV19	CASSISGGGPYNEQFF	TGTGCCAGTAGTATATCGGGCGGGGGGCCGTACAATGAGCAGTTCTTC
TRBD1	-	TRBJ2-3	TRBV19	CASTLGQGFPDTQYF	TGTGCCAGTACCCTGGGACAGGGATTTCCCGATACGCAGTATTTT
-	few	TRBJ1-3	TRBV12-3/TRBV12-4	CASMPGVSGNTIYF	TGTGCCAGCATGCCGGGCGTCTCTGGAAACACCATATATTTT
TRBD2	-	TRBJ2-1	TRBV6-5	CASSYFRLAGNEQFF	TGTGCCAGCAGTTACTTCCGGCTAGCGGGGAATGAGCAGTTCTTC
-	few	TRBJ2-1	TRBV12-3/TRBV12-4	CASRTGNSYNEQFF	TGTGCCAGCCGTACAGGTAACTCCTACAATGAGCAGTTCTTC
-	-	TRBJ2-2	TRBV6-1	CASTSGRTNTGELFF	TGTGCTAGCACCTCGGGACGGACGAACACCGGGGAGCTGTTTTTT
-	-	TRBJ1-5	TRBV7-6	CASSLAGPTSNQPQHF	TGTGCCAGCAGCTTAGCTGGGCCGACGAGCAATCAGCCCCAGCATTTT
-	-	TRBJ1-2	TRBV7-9	CASSPALYGGYTF	TGTGCCAGCAGCCCTGCCCTCTACGGTGGCTACACCTTC
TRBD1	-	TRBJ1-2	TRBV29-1	CSAKTGHGYTF	TGCAGCGCCAAGACAGGGCATGGCTACACCTTC
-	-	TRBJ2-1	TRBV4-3	CASSQMGPYNEQFF	TGCGCCAGCAGCCAAATGGGGCCTTACAATGAGCAGTTCTTC
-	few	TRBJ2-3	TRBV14	CASSQSRHRPTDTQYF	TGTGCCAGCAGCCAAAGTCGGCACAGGCCCACAGATACGCAGTATTTT
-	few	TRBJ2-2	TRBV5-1	CASSLASAFGIPSGTGELFF	TGCGCCAGCAGCTTGGCCTCCGCCTTTGGCATTCCGTCGGGTACCGGGGAGCTGTTTTTT
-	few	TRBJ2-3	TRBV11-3	CASSFDGTTDTQYF	TGTGCCAGCAGCTTCGACGGTACCACAGATACGCAGTATTTT
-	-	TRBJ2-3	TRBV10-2	CASSESLDRYTDTQYF	TGCGCCAGCAGTGAGTCGTTGGACAGATACACAGATACGCAGTATTTT
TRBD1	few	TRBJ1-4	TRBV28	CASSFPGTGGWDEKLFF	TGTGCCAGCAGTTTCCCCGGGACAGGGGGTTGGGATGAAAAACTGTTTTTT
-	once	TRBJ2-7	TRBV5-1	CASSLPQGVDEQYF	TGCGCCAGCAGCTTGCCTCAGGGTGTGGACGAGCAGTACTTC